This T cell receptor beta chain was observed in a study of shared clonotypes between healthy human individuals. Germline V lookup: CDR1 SGDLS, CDR2 YYNGEE. The trim removed 4 bases at V and 2 bases at J, leaving 5 bases unmatched. This CDR3 contains 14 residues. CD45RO-negative cells were positively selected for CCR7, leaving out terminally differentiated effector memory CD45RA+ cells. Using immunoSEQ multiplex PCR, the repertoire was profiled, and TCRdb retains in-frame clones only, with some absent. The sample holds 630,000 or so clones; nearly 98% are singletons and the top ten take around 0.3%. This clone was recorded once.

The chain recombines TRBV9 with TRBJ1-1; TRBD1 matches 7 bases. The receptor's source is a man aged 25 to 40 in good health. Source material: naive CD8+ T cells sorted from blood. The CDR3: CASSTGDSNTEAFF. CDR3 coding DNA: TGTGCCAGCAGCACCGGGGACAGTAACACTGAAGCTTTCTTT. Full variable domain (rest looked up from reference TRBV9 and TRBJ1-1): DSGVTQTPKHLITATGQRVTLRCSPRSGDLSVYWYQQSLDQGLQFLIQYYNGEERAKGNILERFSAQQFPDLHSELNLSSLELGDSALYFCASSTGDSNTEAFFGQGTRLTVV.